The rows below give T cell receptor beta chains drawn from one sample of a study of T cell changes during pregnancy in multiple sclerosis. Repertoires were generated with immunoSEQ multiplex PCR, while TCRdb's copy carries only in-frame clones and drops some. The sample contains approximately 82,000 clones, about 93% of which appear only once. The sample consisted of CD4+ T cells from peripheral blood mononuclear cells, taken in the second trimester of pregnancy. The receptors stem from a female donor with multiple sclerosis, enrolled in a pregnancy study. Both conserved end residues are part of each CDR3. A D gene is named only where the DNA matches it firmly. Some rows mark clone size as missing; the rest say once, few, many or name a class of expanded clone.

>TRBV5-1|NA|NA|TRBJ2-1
CASSLALTTNEQFF
TGCGCCAGCAGCTTGGCACTAACCACCAATGAGCAGTTCTTC
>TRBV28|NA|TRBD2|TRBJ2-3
CASKRLAGGPGADTQYF
TGTGCCAGTAAAAGACTAGCGGGAGGGCCAGGGGCAGATACGCAGTATTTT
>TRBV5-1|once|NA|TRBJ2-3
CASSPGLDSTDTQYF
TGCGCCAGCAGCCCGGGACTGGATAGCACAGATACGCAGTATTTT
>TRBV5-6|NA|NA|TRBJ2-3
CASSLTGTDTQYF
TGTGCCAGCAGCTTGACTGGCACAGATACGCAGTATTTT
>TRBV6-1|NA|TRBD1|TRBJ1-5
CATGTGRSNQPQHF
TGTGCCACCGGGACAGGGAGGAGCAATCAGCCCCAGCATTTT
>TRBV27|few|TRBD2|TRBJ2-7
CATVRTSGSYEQYF
TGTGCCACCGTGCGGACTAGCGGGAGCTACGAGCAGTACTTC
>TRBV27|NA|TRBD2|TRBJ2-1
CASRPTAGTSGSSGNEQFF
TGTGCCAGCAGACCCACCGCCGGGACTAGCGGGAGTAGCGGCAATGAGCAGTTCTTC
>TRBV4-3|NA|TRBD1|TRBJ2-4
CASSHLGTGRNIQYF
TGCGCCAGCAGCCACCTCGGGACAGGGCGGAACATTCAGTACTTC
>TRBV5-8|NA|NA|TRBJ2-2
CASSFHKGHIVGELFF
TGTGCCAGCAGCTTTCACAAGGGGCATATCGTCGGGGAGCTGTTTTTT
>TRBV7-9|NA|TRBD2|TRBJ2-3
CASSLVSRGAPDTQYF
TGTGCCAGCAGCTTAGTTTCGCGGGGGGCTCCAGATACGCAGTATTTT
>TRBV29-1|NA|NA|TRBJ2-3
CSVRPGSSTDTQYF
TGCAGCGTCCGACCGGGATCAAGCACAGATACGCAGTATTTT
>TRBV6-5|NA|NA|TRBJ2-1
CASSYGGRYSYNEQFF
TGTGCCAGCAGTTACGGCGGGCGCTACTCCTACAATGAGCAGTTCTTC
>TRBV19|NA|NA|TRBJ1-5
CASSISRGNQPQHF
TGTGCCAGTAGTATAAGCCGGGGTAATCAGCCCCAGCATTTT
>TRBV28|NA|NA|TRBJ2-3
CASSLPPKTDTQYF
TGTGCCAGCAGTCTACCGCCCAAGACAGATACGCAGTATTTT
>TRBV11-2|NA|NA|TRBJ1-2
CASSWDANRASYTF
TGTGCCAGCAGCTGGGACGCGAACAGGGCTTCATACACCTTC
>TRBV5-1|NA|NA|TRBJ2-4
CASSPGDTSRNIQYF
TGCGCCAGCAGCCCCGGAGATACTAGTAGGAACATTCAGTACTTC
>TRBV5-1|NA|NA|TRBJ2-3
CASSLNRGFDTQYF
TGCGCCAGCAGCTTGAATCGAGGCTTTGATACGCAGTATTTT
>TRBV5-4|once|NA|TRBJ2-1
CASSLSSSNLPNEQFF
TGTGCCAGCAGCTTGAGTTCTAGCAACCTTCCTAATGAGCAGTTCTTC
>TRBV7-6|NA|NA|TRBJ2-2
CASGTMANTGELFF
TGTGCCAGCGGCACCATGGCGAACACCGGGGAGCTGTTTTTT
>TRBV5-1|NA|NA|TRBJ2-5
CASSLSPGLRETQYF
TGCGCCAGCAGCTTGAGCCCTGGGTTGCGGGAGACCCAGTACTTC
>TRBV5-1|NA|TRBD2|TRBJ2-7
CASSPNPTSGRAHEQYF
TGCGCCAGCAGCCCAAACCCGACTAGCGGGAGGGCCCACGAGCAGTACTTC
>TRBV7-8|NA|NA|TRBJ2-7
CASSMTSLQGYEQYF
TGTGCCAGCAGCATGACCTCCTTACAGGGCTACGAGCAGTACTTC
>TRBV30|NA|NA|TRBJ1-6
CAWSETQRSNSPLHF
TGTGCCTGGAGCGAAACACAGAGAAGTAATTCACCCCTCCACTTT
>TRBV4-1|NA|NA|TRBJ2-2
CASTSYVMGRNTGELFF
TGCGCCAGCACGTCTTACGTCATGGGGCGAAACACCGGGGAGCTGTTTTTT
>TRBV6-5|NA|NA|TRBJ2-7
CASSTGLSTYEQYF
TGTGCCAGCAGCACGGGACTGTCAACCTACGAGCAGTACTTC
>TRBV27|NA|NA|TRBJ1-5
CASSISRGQQPQHF
TGTGCCAGCAGTATTAGCAGGGGACAACAGCCCCAGCATTTT
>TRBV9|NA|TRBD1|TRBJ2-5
CASSSDRGRGETQYF
TGTGCCAGCAGCTCGGACAGGGGGCGTGGGGAGACCCAGTACTTC
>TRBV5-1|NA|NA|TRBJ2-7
CASSPAQGQQYF
TGCGCCAGCAGCCCGGCCCAGGGGCAGCAGTACTTC
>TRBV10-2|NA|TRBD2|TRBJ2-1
CASRGTSGLTYNEQFF
TGCGCCAGCAGGGGGACTAGCGGCCTCACCTACAATGAGCAGTTCTTC
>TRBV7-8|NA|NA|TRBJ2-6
CASSLRGWAGSGANVLTF
TGTGCCAGCAGCTTACGAGGCTGGGCGGGTTCTGGGGCCAACGTCCTGACTTTC
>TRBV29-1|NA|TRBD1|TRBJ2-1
CSAPGQTYNEQFF
TGCAGCGCTCCGGGACAGACCTACAATGAGCAGTTCTTC
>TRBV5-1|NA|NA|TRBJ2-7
CASSLAGWLTGEYSYEQYF
TGCGCCAGCAGCTTGGCCGGGTGGCTAACCGGGGAATATTCCTACGAGCAGTACTTC
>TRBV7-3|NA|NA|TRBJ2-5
CASSEGVRETQYF
TGTGCCAGCAGCGAAGGGGTGAGGGAGACCCAGTACTTC
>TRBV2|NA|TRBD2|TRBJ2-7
CASSDYRLAGNYYEQYF
TGTGCCAGCAGCGATTATAGACTAGCGGGAAACTACTACGAGCAGTACTTC
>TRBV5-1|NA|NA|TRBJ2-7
CASSLRGDSYEQYF
TGCGCCAGCAGCTTACGGGGAGACTCCTACGAGCAGTACTTC
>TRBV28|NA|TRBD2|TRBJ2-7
CASSSPGLAGYEQYF
TGTGCCAGCAGTTCCCCGGGACTAGCGGGCTACGAGCAGTACTTC
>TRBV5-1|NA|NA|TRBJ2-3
CASSLQGNTDTQYF
TGCGCCAGCAGCTTGCAGGGTAACACAGATACGCAGTATTTT
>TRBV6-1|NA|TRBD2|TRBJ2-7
CASWEGLAGAHEQYF
TGTGCCAGCTGGGAAGGGTTAGCGGGAGCTCACGAGCAGTACTTC
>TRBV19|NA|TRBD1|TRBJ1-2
CASSHRGATYGYTF
TGTGCCAGTAGCCACAGGGGCGCTACCTATGGCTACACCTTC
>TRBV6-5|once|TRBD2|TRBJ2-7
CASGAGGSSSYEQYF
TGTGCCAGCGGGGCGGGAGGGTCGAGCTCCTACGAGCAGTACTTC
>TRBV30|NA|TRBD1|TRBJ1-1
CAWEMIGTGFPDTEAFF
TGTGCCTGGGAAATGATCGGGACAGGGTTTCCCGACACTGAAGCTTTCTTT
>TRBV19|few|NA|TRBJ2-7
CASYNGGEQYF
TGTGCCAGTTACAACGGAGGCGAGCAGTACTTC
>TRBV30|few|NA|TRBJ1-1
CAWNSGLVNTEAFF
TGTGCCTGGAATAGCGGATTGGTCAACACTGAAGCTTTCTTT
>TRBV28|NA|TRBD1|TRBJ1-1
CASSSGGMITEAFF
TGTGCCAGCAGCTCAGGGGGCATGATCACTGAAGCTTTCTTT
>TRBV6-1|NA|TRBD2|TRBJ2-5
CASSEAPPGTIQETQYF
TGTGCCAGCAGTGAAGCGCCCCCCGGGACTATTCAAGAGACCCAGTACTTC
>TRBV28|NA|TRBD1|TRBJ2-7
CAARSGQVGSYEQYF
TGTGCCGCCAGATCTGGACAGGTAGGATCCTACGAGCAGTACTTC
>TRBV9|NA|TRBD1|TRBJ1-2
CASSVEDRQGYTF
TGTGCCAGCAGCGTAGAGGACAGGCAAGGCTACACCTTC
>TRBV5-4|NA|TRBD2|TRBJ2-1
CASSLLAGGMNEQFF
TGTGCCAGCAGCTTGTTAGCGGGGGGAATGAATGAGCAGTTCTTC
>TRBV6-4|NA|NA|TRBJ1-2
CASSEPAGSYGYTF
TGTGCCAGCAGTGAGCCGGCCGGGTCCTATGGCTACACCTTC
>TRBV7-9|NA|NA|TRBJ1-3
CASISPVGNTIYF
TGTGCCAGCATTTCCCCGGTTGGAAACACCATATATTTT
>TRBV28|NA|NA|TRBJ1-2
CASSRGTDYGYTF
TGTGCCAGCAGTCGCGGGACGGACTATGGCTACACCTTC
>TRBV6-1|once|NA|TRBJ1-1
CASSAPGGTGNTEAFF
TGTGCCAGCAGTGCACCGGGGGGGACGGGGAACACTGAAGCTTTCTTT
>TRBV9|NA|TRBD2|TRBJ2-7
CASSGSGISYEQYF
TGTGCCAGCAGCGGCAGCGGGATCTCCTACGAGCAGTACTTC
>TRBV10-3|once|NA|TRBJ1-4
CAISDRDSLGGEKLFF
TGTGCCATCAGTGACCGGGACTCTCTTGGGGGTGAAAAACTGTTTTTT
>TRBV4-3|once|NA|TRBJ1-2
CASSQRGGVHTF
TGCGCCAGCAGCCAAAGGGGGGGCGTTCACACCTTC
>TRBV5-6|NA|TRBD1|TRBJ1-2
CASSSQRQGRYTF
TGTGCCAGCAGCTCCCAAAGACAGGGCCGCTACACCTTC
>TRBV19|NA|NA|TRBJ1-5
CASHPRGMGNQPQHF
TGTGCCAGCCACCCCAGGGGTATGGGCAATCAGCCCCAGCATTTT